This TCR beta chain was retrieved from a study of cytomegalovirus exposure and HLA in healthy donors. Broader study findings: Compared with the approximately 700-donor mean, an Asian-associated ancestry cluster reportedly had fewer N-insertions, according to a later analysis. TRBV6-2, TRBV6-3 and some other V segments were unresolvable in 87-base-pair reads. As immune exposure information, only CMV serostatus was available.

The germline gives CDR1 SQVTM, CDR2 ANQGSEA. Trimming took 3 bases from V and 0 from J; bases not matched to a gene: 1. The CDR3 contains 14 residues. This clone was observed a handful of times. Antigen unknown. PCR involved 60 Vbeta and 13 Jbeta primers. Here immunoSEQ multiplex PCR was the method, and the copy in TCRdb shows in-frame clones only, minus some. The table includes roughly 120,000 clones, 86% detected once. The chain employs TRBV29-1 and TRBJ2-3, with 9 bases lining up with TRBD2. Sequenced sample: PBMCs. This TCR was sampled from a man aged 35 to 55 in good health and CMV-seronegative. CDR3 bases: TGCAGCGTTGAGCTAGCGGGGAGCACAGATACGCAGTATTTT. Its translation is CSVELAGSTDTQYF.